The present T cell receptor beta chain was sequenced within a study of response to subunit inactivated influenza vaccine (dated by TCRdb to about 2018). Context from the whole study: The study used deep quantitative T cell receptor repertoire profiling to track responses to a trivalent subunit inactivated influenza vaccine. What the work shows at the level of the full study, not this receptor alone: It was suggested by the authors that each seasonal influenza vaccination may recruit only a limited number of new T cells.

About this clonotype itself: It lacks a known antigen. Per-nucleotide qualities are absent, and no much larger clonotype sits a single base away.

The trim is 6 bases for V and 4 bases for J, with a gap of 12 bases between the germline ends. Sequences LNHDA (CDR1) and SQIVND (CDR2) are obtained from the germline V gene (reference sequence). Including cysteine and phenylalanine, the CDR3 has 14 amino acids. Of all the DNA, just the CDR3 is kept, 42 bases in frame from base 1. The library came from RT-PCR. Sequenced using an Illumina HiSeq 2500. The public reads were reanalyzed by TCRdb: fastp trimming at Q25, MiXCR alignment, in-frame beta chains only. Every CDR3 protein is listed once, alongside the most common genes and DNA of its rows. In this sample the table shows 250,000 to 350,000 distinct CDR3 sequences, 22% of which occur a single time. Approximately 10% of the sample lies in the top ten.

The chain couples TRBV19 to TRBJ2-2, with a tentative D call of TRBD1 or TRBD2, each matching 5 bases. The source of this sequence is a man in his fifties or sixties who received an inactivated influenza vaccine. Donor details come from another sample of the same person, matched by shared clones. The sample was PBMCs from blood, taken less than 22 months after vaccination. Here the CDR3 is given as CASRTGTRTGELFF. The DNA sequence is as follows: TGTGCCAGTAGGACCGGGACCCGCACCGGGGAGCTGTTTTTT.